This T cell receptor beta chain originates from a study of blood T cell repertoires in COVID-19. Study information: The analysed material was cDNA or gDNA that came from T cells, B-cell-depleted T cells, or PBMCs.

Method: immunoSEQ multiplex PCR; TCRdb's copy keeps in-frame clones and lacks some. The sample includes some 130,000 clones, about four fifths of them seen just once. The CDR3 loop spans 13 amino acids. Looked up from germline, CDR1 is SGDLS and CDR2 is YYNGEE. The V and J ends lost 2 bases and 6 bases, in that order; junction bases with no gene match: 1. This chain connects TRBV9 to TRBJ2-7, with 11 bases aligning to TRBD2. Source material: peripheral blood. The receptor was derived from a man in his sixties with acute or convalescent COVID-19. The CDR3 loop is CASSVTSGIEQYF. CDR3 sequence (DNA): TGTGCCAGCAGCGTGACTAGCGGGATCGAGCAGTACTTC. The full variable domain, rest sourced from reference TRBV9 and TRBJ2-7, is DSGVTQTPKHLITATGQRVTLRCSPRSGDLSVYWYQQSLDQGLQFLIQYYNGEERAKGNILERFSAQQFPDLHSELNLSSLELGDSALYFCASSVTSGIEQYFGPGTRLTVT.